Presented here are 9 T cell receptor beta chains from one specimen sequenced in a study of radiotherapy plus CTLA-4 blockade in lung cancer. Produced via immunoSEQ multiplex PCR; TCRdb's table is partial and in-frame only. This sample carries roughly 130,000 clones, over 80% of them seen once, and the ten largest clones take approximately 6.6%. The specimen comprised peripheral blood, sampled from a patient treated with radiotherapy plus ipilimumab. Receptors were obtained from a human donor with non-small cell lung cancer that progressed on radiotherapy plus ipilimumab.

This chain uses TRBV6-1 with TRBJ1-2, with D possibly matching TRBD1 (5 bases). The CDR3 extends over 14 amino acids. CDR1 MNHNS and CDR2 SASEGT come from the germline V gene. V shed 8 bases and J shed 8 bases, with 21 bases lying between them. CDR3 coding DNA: TGTGCCAGCCTGGGGTGGCAGGGAAAGTGGGGCTACACCTTC. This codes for CASLGWQGKWGYTF.

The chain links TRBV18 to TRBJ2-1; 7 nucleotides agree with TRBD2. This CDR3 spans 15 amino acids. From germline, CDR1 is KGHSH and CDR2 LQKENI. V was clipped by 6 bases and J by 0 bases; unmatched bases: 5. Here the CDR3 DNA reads TGTGCCAGCTCCCCCGGGGAGGGCTCCTACAATGAGCAGTTCTTC. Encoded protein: CASSPGEGSYNEQFF.

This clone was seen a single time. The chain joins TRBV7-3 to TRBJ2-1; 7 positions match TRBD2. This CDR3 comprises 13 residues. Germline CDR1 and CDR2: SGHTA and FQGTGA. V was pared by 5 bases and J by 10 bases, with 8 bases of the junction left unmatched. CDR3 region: CASSPTSVGEQFF. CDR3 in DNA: TGTGCCAGCAGCCCTACTAGCGTCGGGGAGCAGTTCTTC. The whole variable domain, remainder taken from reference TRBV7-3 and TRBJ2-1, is GAGVSQTPSNKVTEKGKYVELRCDPISGHTALYWYRQSLGQGPEFLIYFQGTGAADDSGLPNDRFFAVRPEGSVSTLKIQRTERGDSAVYLCASSPTSVGEQFFGPGTRLTVL.

CDR3 loop: CASTLPQKDTQYF. In DNA form, the CDR3 reads TGTGCCAGCACCCTACCCCAGAAAGATACGCAGTATTTT. V is TRBV6-6 and J is TRBJ2-3; no definite D call. Trimming removed 7 bases at V and 5 bases at J, with 13 bases between. The V gene's germline CDR1 is MNHNY and CDR2 SVGAGI (reference sequence). This CDR3 comprises 13 residues.

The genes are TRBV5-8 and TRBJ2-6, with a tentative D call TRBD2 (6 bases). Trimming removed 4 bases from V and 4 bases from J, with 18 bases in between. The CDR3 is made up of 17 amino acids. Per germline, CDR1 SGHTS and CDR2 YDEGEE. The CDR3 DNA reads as TGTGCCAGCAGCCTTCCGGGACTTAGCTCCGGGGCCAACGTCCTGACTTTC. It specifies CASSLPGLSSGANVLTF. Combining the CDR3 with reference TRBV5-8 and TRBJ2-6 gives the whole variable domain EAGVTQSPTHLIKTRGQQATLRCSPISGHTSVYWYQQALGLGLQFLLWYDEGEERNRGNFPPRFSGRQFPNYSSELNVNALELEDSALYLCASSLPGLSSGANVLTFGAGSRLTVL.

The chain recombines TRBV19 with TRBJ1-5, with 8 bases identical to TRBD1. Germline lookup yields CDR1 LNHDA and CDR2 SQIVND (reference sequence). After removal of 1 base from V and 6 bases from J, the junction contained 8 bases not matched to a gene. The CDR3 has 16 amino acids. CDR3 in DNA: TGTGCCAGTAGTATAGGGCCAGGGGGCTGGTCTCAGCCCCAGCATTTT. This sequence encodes CASSIGPGGWSQPQHF.

Here the CDR3 reads CASSKAGTFLTNSGNTIYF. CDR3 DNA: TGTGCCAGCAGCAAAGCCGGGACATTCCTTACAAATTCTGGAAACACCATATATTTT. This chain connects TRBV9 to TRBJ1-3; TRBD1 might be the D (6 bases). The CDR3 extends over 19 amino acids. Trimming pared 4 bases from V and 1 base from J, leaving 24 bases between. CDR1 and CDR2 from the germline V gene are SGDLS and YYNGEE.

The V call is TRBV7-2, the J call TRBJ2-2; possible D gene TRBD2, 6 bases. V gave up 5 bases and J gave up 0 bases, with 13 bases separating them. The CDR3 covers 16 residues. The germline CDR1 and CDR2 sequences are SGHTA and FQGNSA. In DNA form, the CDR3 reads TGTGCCAGCAGCCGGGGGATAACAACGAACACCGGGGAGCTGTTTTTT. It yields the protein CASSRGITTNTGELFF.

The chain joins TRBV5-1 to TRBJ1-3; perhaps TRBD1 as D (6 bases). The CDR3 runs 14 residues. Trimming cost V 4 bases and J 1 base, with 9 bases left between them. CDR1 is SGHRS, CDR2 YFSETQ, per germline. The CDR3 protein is CASSAGTSGNTIYF. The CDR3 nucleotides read TGCGCCAGCAGCGCGGGGACATCTGGAAACACCATATATTTT.